This TCR beta chain was captured in a study of T cell clonality in common variable immunodeficiency (dated by TCRdb to between 2015 and 2016). On the study overall, not on this receptor specifically: Compared with healthy controls, CVID subjects showed increased TCRbeta clonality (t-test p = 0.018), a feature most characteristic of about a third of subjects. The authors noted that sequencing repertoires of T cell subpopulations would be needed to clarify what caused the increased clonality in CVID. Correlations of repertoire features with clinical complications were constrained by heterogeneity among patients within the CVID cohort. Healthy controls shared more TCRbeta clones with each other than CVID subjects shared among themselves (p < 0.0001). Reportedly, TCRbeta sequences from CVID had fewer deletions and N-nucleotide insertions, and highly modified clones with 13 or more V deletions were absent from CVID. Even though DNA input was equal, the average per sample came to about 81,820 unique sequences for controls compared with approximately 29,000 for CVID samples.

There are a few counts of this clone. It lacks a known antigen. The CDR3 extends 3 residues past the end of the read, so its final part is completed from the germline J gene. The sample carries other DNA sequences with the same CDR3. CVID was diagnosed by standard criteria: serum IgG, IgA and/or IgM reduced below normal range, plus specific antibody deficiency. A total of roughly 45 subjects (15 female and 29 male; age range roughly 9 to 70 years, mean age around 40) were included in the CVID group. Predominantly Caucasian heritage was noted among both the CVID patients and the healthy controls. Replacement immunoglobulin therapy had been administered to all CVID subjects for at least one year at the time of study participation. When blood was collected, none of the CVID subjects were ill or on immunomodulatory or immunosuppressive medication. Heparinized peripheral whole blood samples of roughly 5 to 8.5 ml were obtained from each donor. Genomic DNA from adults with common variable immune deficiency (CVID) and from healthy adult controls was the source for sequencing TCRbeta CDR3 repertoires. Diluted blood was subjected to density centrifugation over Hypaque 1077 or Ficoll-Paque for isolation of peripheral blood mononuclear cells. Genomic DNA was obtained from unsorted mononuclear cells using either Qiagen column purification or a centrifugation-based method.

CDR1 and CDR2, looked up from the germline V gene (reference sequence), are GTSNPN and SVGIG. Here V drops 5 bases and J drops 6 bases, and the junction holds 9 bases not matched to any gene. From the cysteine through the phenylalanine, the CDR3 covers 14 amino acids. Only the CDR3 bases that were read are kept: 33 of them, in frame from base 1. For sequencing input, CVID and control samples contributed equivalent amounts of genomic DNA. For every sample, a 60 bp segment covering the rearranged TCRbeta CDR3 region was amplified and then sequenced. The immunoSEQ assay, a bias-corrected multiplex PCR combined with high-throughput sequencing, was used for TCRbeta amplification. On the study's bioinformatics: Every unique nucleotide sequence was considered a clone and was annotated with V, D and J genes, copy number and frequency. Sequences were labeled productive if in frame, and non-productive if out of frame or containing stop codons. Clonality was calculated from Shannon's entropy as previously described. Mean CDR3 Kyte-Doolittle hydropathy was derived from the predicted amino acid sequences of productive clones. Scaled V gene usage was hierarchically clustered using Manhattan distance and complete linkage with the R hclust function. To assess clone sharing by CDR3 amino acid sequence, 12 repertoires per group were resampled over 100 rounds. The repertoires were screened for over 60 published EBV-specific TCRbeta sequences and some 250 published CMV-specific TCRbeta sequences. A couple of CVID samples yielding fewer than 10,000 sequences were excluded from analysis, leaving fewer than 50 CVID repertoires. The immuneACCESS repertoire file appears here via TCRdb, limited to in-frame rearrangements. These files lack a portion of the clones; in checked studies, under half of the deficit traces to unresolved V genes, and the cause of the others is not known. V, J and clone size are those of that table, while D and trimming were read from the DNA. This sample is represented by tens of thousands of clones, with no singletons among them. The leading ten clones occupy approximately 5.5% of the sample.

The rearrangement combines TRBV30 with TRBJ2-7, and TRBD1 aligns with 11 junction nucleotides. This clonotype originated in a human donor with common variable immunodeficiency. Sequenced input: peripheral blood mononuclear cells. The encoded CDR3 is CAWAADRGLGEQYF. The CDR3 bases that were read are TGTGCCTGGGCAGCGGACAGGGGGCTTGGCGAG.